The rows below give T cell receptor beta chains drawn from one sample of a study of blood T cells in healthy people across ages. TCRdb itself ran the 5' RACE reads through MiXCR, one entry per CDR3 protein. The sample records around 400,000 distinct CDR3 sequences, about 55% being singletons. Sequenced sample: blood. These receptors were taken from a man in his 60s in good health. Both conserved end residues are part of each CDR3. Fields, in order: clone size, CDR3 length, V gene, CDR3 protein. Expanded clones get a size class; other rows say once, few or many, or leave the size out.

>-|15|TRBV7-3
CASSENRVGKSEAFF
>-|15|TRBV5-6
CASSLVGQGYNEQYF
>-|13|TRBV2
CANTDSLPYGYTF
>-|14|TRBV5-1
CASSSTSYTGELFF
>-|16|TRBV19
CASSISVLAGGNEQFF
>many|15|TRBV6-5
CASRLAGGPYNEQFF
>-|15|TRBV9
CASSSGQGGGEKLFF
>-|17|TRBV7-8
CASSFPGQGTSLYEQYF
>-|11|TRBV28
CASSPQGGYTF
>-|14|TRBV3-1
CASSQGAGSHGYTF
>many|11|TRBV18
CASSPRGEQFF
>-|16|TRBV6-5
CASSYSTSGGQETQYF
>few|13|TRBV27
CASRRTHNSPLHF
>-|16|TRBV20-1
CSATPVDTPGWYGYTF
>few|18|TRBV20-1
CSVQGGLAGAGSTDTQYF
>-|12|TRBV18
CASPREGQPQYF
>-|13|TRBV29-1
CSVEQGPRETQYF
>-|17|TRBV6-5
CASSYRGSGSTLNEQFF
>few|15|TRBV7-2
CASSLVEGAPFPAYF
>-|14|TRBV14
CASNQVRGYEKLFF
>-|13|TRBV6-6
CASSYFTDGEQYF
>-|17|TRBV20-1
CSARDRLAGLRTYEQYF
>few|17|TRBV4-3
CASSQEGVLASQETQYF
>-|18|TRBV20-1
CSARPRGGLAGGGDTQYF
>-|14|TRBV7-6
CASSTGQGTDTQYF
>-|14|TRBV20-1
CSARGTSGMDTQYF